A single T cell receptor beta chain is shown here with its context. This entry comes from a study of CD8 T cells in ankylosing spondylitis. Trimming left V 5 bases short and J 7 bases short, with 17 bases between. The V gene's germline CDR1 is SEHNR and CDR2 FQNEAQ (reference sequence). This CDR3 comprises 14 residues. TCRdb passed the 5' RACE reads through MiXCR, listing each CDR3 protein once. This table has some 200,000 distinct CDR3 sequences, roughly 13% appearing once. The chain uses TRBV7-9 and TRBJ1-2; weak D call: TRBD1 (5 bases). The clonotype originates from a male donor with ankylosing spondylitis or in good health (not recorded which). The specimen was blood, either unsorted or a sorted T cell fraction (not recorded which). CDR3 loop: CASSPREGLFGYTF. For the CDR3, the DNA is TGTGCCAGCAGCCCGAGGGAGGGGCTCTTTGGCTACACCTTC.